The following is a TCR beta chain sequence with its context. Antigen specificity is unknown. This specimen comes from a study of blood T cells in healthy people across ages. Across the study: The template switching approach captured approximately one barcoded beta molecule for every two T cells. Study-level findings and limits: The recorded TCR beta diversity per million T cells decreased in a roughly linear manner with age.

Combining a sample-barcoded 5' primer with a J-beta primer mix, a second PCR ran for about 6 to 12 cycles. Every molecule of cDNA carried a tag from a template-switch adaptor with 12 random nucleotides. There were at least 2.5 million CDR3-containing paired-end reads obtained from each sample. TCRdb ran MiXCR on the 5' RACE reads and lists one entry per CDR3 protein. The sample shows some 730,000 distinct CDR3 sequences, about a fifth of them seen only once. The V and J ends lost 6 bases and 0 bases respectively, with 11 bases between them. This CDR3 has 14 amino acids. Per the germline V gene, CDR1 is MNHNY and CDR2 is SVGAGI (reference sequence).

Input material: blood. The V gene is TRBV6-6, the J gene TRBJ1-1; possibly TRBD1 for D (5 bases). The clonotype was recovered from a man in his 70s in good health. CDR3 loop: CASSPLGVNTEAFF. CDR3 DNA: TGTGCCAGCAGCCCTTTGGGGGTGAACACTGAAGCTTTCTTT.